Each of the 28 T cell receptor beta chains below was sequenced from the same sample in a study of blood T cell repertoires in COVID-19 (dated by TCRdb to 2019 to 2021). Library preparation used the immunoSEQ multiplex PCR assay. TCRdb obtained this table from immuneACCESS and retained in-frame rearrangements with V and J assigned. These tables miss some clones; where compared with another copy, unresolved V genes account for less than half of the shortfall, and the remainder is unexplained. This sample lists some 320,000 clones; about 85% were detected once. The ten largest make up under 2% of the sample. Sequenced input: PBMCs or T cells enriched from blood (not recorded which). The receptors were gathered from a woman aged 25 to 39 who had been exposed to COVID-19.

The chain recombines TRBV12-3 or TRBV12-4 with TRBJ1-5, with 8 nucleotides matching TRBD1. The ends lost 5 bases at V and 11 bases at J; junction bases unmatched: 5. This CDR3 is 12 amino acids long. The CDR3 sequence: CASSRTGQSQHF. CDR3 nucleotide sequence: TGTGCCAGCAGTAGGACAGGGCAGTCCCAGCATTTT.

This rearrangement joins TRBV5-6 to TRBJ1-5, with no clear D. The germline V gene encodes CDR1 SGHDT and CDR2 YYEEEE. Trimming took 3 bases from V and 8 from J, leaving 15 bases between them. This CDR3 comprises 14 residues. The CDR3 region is CASSSFGTAEPQHF. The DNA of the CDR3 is TGTGCCAGCAGCTCATTTGGCACCGCTGAGCCCCAGCATTTT.

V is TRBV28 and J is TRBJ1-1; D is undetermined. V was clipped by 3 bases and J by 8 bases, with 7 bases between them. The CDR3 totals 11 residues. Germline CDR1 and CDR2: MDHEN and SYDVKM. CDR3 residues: CASSFQSEAFF. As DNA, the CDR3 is TGTGCCAGCAGTTTTCAGTCGGAAGCTTTCTTT.

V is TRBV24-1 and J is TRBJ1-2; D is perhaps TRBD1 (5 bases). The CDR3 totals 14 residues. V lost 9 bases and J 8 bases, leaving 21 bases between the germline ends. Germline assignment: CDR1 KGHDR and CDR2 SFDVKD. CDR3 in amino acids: CATRFNQGLYGYTF. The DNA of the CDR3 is TGTGCCACCCGATTTAATCAGGGATTATACGGCTACACCTTC.

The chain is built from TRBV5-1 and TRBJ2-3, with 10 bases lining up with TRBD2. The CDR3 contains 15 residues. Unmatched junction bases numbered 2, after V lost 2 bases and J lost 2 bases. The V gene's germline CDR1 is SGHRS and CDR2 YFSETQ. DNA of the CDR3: TGCGCCAGCAGCTTAAGCGGGAGGGACACAGATACGCAGTATTTT. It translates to CASSLSGRDTDTQYF.

CDR3 nucleotide sequence: TGTGCCAGCAGTGATCCAGCGGGAGTCCAAGAGACCCAGTACTTC. It is translated as CASSDPAGVQETQYF. The V gene is TRBV25-1, the J gene TRBJ2-5; the match to TRBD2 covers 8 bases. Looked up from germline, CDR1 is MGHDK and CDR2 is SYGVNS. The CDR3 loop spans 15 amino acids. J lost 1 base, V lost 3 bases, and 4 bases had no gene match.

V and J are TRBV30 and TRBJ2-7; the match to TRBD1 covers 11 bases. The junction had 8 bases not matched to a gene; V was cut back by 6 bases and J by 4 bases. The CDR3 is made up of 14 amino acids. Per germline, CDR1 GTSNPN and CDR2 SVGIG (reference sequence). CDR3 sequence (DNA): TGTGCCTGTATAACCCGGGACAGGGGGTACGAGCAGTACTTC. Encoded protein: CACITRDRGYEQYF.

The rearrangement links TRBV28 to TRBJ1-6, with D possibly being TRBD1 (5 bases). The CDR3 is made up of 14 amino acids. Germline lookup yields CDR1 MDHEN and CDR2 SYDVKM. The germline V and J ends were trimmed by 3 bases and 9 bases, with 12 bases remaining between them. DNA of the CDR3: TGTGCCAGCAGTTTGGACCGGAGGGGTTCACCCCTCCACTTT. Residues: CASSLDRRGSPLHF. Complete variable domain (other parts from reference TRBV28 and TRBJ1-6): DVKVTQSSRYLVKRTGEKVFLECVQDMDHENMFWYRQDPGLGLRLIYFSYDVKMKEKGDIPEGYSVSREKKERFSLILESASTNQTSMYLCASSLDRRGSPLHFGNGTRLTVT.

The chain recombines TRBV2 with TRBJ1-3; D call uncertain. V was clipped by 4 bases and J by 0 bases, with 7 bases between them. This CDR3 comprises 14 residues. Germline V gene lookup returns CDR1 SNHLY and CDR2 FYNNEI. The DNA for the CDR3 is TGTGCCAGCAGTGGGGCAGTCTCTGGAAACACCATATATTTT. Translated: CASSGAVSGNTIYF.

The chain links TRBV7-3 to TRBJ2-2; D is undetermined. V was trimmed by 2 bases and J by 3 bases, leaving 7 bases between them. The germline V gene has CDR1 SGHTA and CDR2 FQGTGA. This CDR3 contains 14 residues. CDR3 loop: CASSLDRDTGELFF. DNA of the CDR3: TGTGCCAGCAGCTTAGACCGGGACACCGGGGAGCTGTTTTTT. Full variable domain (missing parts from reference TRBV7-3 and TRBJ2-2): GAGVSQTPSNKVTEKGKYVELRCDPISGHTALYWYRQSLGQGPEFLIYFQGTGAADDSGLPNDRFFAVRPEGSVSTLKIQRTERGDSAVYLCASSLDRDTGELFFGEGSRLTVL.

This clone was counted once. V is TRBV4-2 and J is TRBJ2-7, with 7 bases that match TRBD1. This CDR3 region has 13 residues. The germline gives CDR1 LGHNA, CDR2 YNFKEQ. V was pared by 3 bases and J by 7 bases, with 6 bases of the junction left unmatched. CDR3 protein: CASSQFTGAEQYF. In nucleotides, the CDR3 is TGTGCCAGCAGCCAGTTTACAGGGGCGGAGCAGTACTTC.

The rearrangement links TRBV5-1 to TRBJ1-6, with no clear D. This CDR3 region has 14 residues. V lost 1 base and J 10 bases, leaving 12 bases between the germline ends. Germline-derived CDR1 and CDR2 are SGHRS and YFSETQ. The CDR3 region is CASSLTETLSPLHF. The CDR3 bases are TGCGCCAGCAGCTTGACCGAGACTCTCTCACCCCTCCACTTT.

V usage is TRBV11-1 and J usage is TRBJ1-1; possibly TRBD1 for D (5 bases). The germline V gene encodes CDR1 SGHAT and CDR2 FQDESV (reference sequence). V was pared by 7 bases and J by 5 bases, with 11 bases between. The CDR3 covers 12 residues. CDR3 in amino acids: CASKVGGTEAFF. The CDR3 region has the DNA TGTGCCAGCAAGGTGGGGGGAACTGAAGCTTTCTTT. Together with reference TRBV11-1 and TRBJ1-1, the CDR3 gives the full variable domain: EAEVAQSPRYKITEKSQAVAFWCDPISGHATLYWYRQILGQGPELLVQFQDESVVDDSQLPKDRFSAERLKGVDSTLKIQPAELGDSAMYLCASKVGGTEAFFGQGTRLTVV.

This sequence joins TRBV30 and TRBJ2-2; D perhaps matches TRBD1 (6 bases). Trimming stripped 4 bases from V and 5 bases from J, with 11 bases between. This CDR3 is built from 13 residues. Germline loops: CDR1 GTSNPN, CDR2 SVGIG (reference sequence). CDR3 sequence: CAWKKQGTGELFF. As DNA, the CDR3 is TGTGCCTGGAAAAAACAGGGAACCGGGGAGCTGTTTTTT.

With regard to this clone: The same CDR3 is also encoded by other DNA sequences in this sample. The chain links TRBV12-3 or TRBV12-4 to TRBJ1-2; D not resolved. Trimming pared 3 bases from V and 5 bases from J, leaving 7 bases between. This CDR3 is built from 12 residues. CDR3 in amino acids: CASSFGDYGYTF. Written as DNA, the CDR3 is TGTGCCAGCAGTTTCGGGGATTATGGCTACACCTTC.

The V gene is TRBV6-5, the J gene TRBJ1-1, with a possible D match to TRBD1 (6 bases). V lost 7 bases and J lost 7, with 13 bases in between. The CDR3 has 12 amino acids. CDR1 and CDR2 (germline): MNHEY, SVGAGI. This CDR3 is CASKSGEGEAFF. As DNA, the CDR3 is TGTGCCAGCAAATCAGGGGAGGGTGAAGCTTTCTTT.

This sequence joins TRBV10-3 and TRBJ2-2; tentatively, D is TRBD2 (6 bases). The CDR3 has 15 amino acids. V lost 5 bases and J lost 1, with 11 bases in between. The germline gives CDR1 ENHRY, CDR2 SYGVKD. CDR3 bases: TGTGCCATCAGTACCGGGACTTGGAACACCGGGGAGCTGTTTTTT. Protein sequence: CAISTGTWNTGELFF.

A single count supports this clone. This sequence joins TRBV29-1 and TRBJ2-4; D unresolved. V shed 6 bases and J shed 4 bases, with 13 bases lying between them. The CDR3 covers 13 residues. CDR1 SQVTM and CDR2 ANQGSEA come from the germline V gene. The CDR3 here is CSVTPGLKNIQYF. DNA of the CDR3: TGCAGCGTGACTCCCGGTCTGAAAAACATTCAGTACTTC.

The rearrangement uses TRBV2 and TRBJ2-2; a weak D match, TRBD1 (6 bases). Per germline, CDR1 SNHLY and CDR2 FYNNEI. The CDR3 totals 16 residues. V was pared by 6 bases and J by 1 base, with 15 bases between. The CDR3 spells CASSSRGGGNTGELFF. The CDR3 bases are TGTGCCAGCAGCTCCAGGGGTGGGGGGAACACCGGGGAGCTGTTTTTT. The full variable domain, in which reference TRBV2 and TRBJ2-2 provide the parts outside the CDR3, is EPEVTQTPSHQVTQMGQEVILRCVPISNHLYFYWYRQILGQKVEFLVSFYNNEISEKSEIFDDQFSVERPDGSNFTLKIRSTKLEDSAMYFCASSSRGGGNTGELFFGEGSRLTVL.

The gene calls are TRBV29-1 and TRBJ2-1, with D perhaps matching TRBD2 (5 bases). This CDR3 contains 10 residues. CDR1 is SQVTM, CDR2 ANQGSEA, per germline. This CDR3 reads CSGGPEEQFF. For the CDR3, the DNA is TGCAGTGGCGGGCCAGAGGAGCAGTTCTTC.

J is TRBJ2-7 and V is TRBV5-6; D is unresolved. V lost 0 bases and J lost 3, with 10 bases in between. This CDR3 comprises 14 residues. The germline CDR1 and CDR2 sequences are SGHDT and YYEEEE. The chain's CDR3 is CASSLESSFYEQYF. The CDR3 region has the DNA TGTGCCAGCAGCTTGGAAAGTAGCTTCTACGAGCAGTACTTC. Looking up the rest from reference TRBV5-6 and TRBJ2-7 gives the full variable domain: DAGVTQSPTHLIKTRGQQVTLRCSPKSGHDTVSWYQQALGQGPQFIFQYYEEEERQRGNFPDRFSGHQFPNYSSELNVNALLLGDSALYLCASSLESSFYEQYFGPGTRLTVT.

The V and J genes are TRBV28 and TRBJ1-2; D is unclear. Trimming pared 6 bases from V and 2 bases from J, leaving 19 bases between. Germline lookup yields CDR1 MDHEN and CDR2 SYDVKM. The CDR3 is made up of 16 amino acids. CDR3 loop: CASRAPVRNENYGYTF. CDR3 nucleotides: TGTGCCAGCAGAGCCCCGGTGAGGAACGAAAACTATGGCTACACCTTC.

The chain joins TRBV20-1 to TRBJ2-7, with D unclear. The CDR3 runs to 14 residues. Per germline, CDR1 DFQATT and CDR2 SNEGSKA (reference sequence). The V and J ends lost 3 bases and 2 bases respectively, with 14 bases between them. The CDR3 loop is CSASSAAHPYEQYF. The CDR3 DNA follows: TGCAGTGCTAGTTCGGCAGCGCATCCCTACGAGCAGTACTTC.

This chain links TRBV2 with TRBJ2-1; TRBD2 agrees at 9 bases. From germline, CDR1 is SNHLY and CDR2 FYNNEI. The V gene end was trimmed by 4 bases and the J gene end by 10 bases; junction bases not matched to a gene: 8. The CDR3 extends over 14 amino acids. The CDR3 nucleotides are TGTGCCAGCAGTGGAGGACTAGCGATCATGGAGCAGTTCTTC. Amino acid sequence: CASSGGLAIMEQFF.

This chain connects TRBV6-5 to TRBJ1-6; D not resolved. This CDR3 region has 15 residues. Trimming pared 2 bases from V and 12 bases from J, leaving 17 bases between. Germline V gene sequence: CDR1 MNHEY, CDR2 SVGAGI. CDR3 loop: CASSYGGLLTRPLHF. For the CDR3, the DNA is TGTGCCAGCAGTTACGGCGGACTCCTAACGAGACCCCTCCACTTT.

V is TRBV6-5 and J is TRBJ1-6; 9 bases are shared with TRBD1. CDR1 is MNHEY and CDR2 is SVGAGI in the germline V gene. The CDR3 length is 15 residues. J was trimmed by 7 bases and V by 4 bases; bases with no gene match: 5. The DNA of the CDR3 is TGTGCCAGCAGTTTAGGACAGGGGTGGAATTCACCCCTCCACTTT. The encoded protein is CASSLGQGWNSPLHF.

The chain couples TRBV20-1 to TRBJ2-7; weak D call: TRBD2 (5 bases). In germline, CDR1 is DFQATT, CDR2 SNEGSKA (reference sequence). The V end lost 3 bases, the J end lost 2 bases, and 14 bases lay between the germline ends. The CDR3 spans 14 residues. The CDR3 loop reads CSASPSLTTYEQYF. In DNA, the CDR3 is TGCAGTGCTAGTCCGAGCCTGACTACCTACGAGCAGTACTTC.

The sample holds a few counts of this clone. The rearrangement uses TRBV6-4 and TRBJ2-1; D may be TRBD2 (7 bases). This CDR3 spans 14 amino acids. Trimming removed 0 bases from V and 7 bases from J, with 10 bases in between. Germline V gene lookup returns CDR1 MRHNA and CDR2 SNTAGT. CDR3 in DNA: TGTGCCAGCAGTGACTCGGGGGGGCGAAATGAGCAGTTCTTC. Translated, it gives CASSDSGGRNEQFF.